Given below is one TCR beta chain in context. Its antigen is currently not known. The data were obtained in a study of CXCR3-negative and CXCR3-positive naive CD8 T cells (dated by TCRdb to about 2019). The study in broad terms: In total, about 130 million TRB reads were obtained, or roughly 1.5 +/- 0.3 million reads per library. Data from under 12 donors, pooled across two independent experiments, went into the diversity and physicochemical repertoire analyses. Naive subsets from roughly 5 donors and memory cells from 3 donors were included in the TRBV-TRBJ cluster analysis.

The reads were generated on a NextSeq 550. The Human TCR Profiling Kit (MiLaboratory) was used to make UMI-labeled 5' RACE TRB cDNA libraries. cDNA synthesis used the entire amount of extracted RNA, and PCR amplification then used the entire amount of cDNA produced. Libraries were prepared in parallel with an identical number of PCR cycles. Concerning the study's data processing: With a minimum of two reads required per UMI, MIGEC and MiXCR pulled out about 50,000 +/- 10,000 unique UMI-labeled TRB cDNA molecules from each library. On average, roughly 40,000 +/- 10,000 functional in-frame TRB CDR3 nucleotide clonotypes lacking stop codons were found per library. After each sample was downsampled to 5000 UMI-labeled TRB molecules, VDJtools was used to calculate diversity metrics such as normalized Shannon-Wiener and Chao1. VDJtools computed clonotype-size-weighted physicochemical properties of the central five CDR3 residues: interaction energy, strength, volume and Kidera factor 4. After reprocessing by TCRdb, each CDR3 protein sequence is one entry, and no DNA is given. V and J calls and clone size were set by TCRdb, not the authors. This sample's listing comprises some 54,000 distinct CDR3 sequences. The ten largest clones represent 0.5% to 0.6% of the sample.

For each CD8+ T cell subset, flow sorting was done in triplicate, and 300,000 to 350,000 cells per subset went directly into RLT lysis buffer. To exclude memory contaminants, naive CD8+ T cells were stringently defined as CD45RO-CCR7+CD27+CD95-. Peripheral blood mononuclear cells were isolated from buffy coats by standard density gradient centrifugation. Naive CXCR3-negative and CXCR3-positive CD8+ T cells were flow-sorted on a FACSAria III. Total RNA was extracted from sorted cells with an RNeasy Mini Kit. The CDR3 numbers 14 residues from cysteine through phenylalanine. DNA for this receptor is not on file. CDR1 and CDR2, looked up from the germline V gene, are MNHEY and SVGAGI. On the study overall, not on this receptor specifically: Both naive subsets had comparably high repertoire diversity, while memory CD8+ T cells had much lower repertoire diversity. Compared with CXCR3-negative naive cells, CXCR3-positive naive cells had TRB CDR3s with higher hydrophobicity (lower Kidera factor 4), lower energy, and higher strength and volume indices. Naive CXCR3-negative and CXCR3-positive cells from the same donor showed similar TRBV-TRBJ usage, whereas memory cells showed distinct patterns. Because surface CD5, which is linked to self-reactivity in mice, was comparable between the naive subsets, TCR interaction strength was also inferred from TRB CDR3 physicochemical properties. CXCR3 expression partially decreased after cryopreservation, so most assays used freshly isolated PBMCs.

The chain is assembled from TRBV6-5 and TRBJ2-1; the D gene TCRdb calls, TRBD2, cannot be checked with no DNA. The TCR sequence derives from a human donor in good health. Some clones in this sample may be carry-over from other donors' samples. Material for sequencing was naive CXCR3+ CD8+ T cells from blood. Sample cell subset or site, as interpreted from the label and publication: CD45RO-CCR7+CD27+CD95- naive CD8+ T cells expressing CXCR3 (TNR3+). Here the CDR3 is given as CASSGGTSIDEQFF.